The sample holds many counts of the clone carrying this TCR beta chain. The sample originates from a study of HIV-infected patients and healthy controls. Reverse transcription used about 500 ng RNA and constant-region primers for alpha and beta. Alpha and beta chain libraries were made separately by chain-specific third strand synthesis with multiplexing indices. Using its own MiXCR run on the 5' RACE reads, TCRdb lists one record per CDR3 protein. The sample includes more than 15,000 distinct CDR3 sequences, roughly a tenth of them seen just once. Whole blood was used without fractionation, so all unsorted peripheral T cells were included. Control samples came from ten to eleven uninfected healthy donors, four of them resampled after two to four months. With V trimmed by 6 bases and J by 6 bases, 4 bases remained unmatched. CDR3 size: 13 residues.

This receptor was taken from an adult in good health. The specimen was blood. The chain couples TRBV12-3 or TRBV12-4 to TRBJ2-2; 7 bases fit TRBD1. The CDR3 reads CASRDRLAGELFF. CDR3 sequence (DNA): TGTGCCAGCAGGGACAGGTTGGCCGGGGAGCTGTTTTTT.